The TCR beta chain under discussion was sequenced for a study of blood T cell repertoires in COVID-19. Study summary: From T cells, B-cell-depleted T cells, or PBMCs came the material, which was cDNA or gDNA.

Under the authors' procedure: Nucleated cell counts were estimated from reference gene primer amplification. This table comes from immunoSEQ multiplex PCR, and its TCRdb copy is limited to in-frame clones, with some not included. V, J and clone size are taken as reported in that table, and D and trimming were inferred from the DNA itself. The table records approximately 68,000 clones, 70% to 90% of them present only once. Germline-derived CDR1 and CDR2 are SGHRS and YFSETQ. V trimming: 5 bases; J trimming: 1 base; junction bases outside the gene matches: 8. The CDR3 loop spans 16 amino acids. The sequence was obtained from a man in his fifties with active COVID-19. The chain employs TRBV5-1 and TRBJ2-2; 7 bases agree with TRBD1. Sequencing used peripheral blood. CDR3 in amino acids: CASRSTGQMNTGELFF. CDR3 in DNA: TGCGCCAGCAGGAGCACGGGACAGATGAACACCGGGGAGCTGTTTTTT.